Each of the 16 T cell receptor beta chains below was sequenced from the same sample in a study of long-term antiretroviral therapy in people with HIV. The authors ran the immunoSEQ assay, v3.0, at survey level. Data came from immunoSEQ multiplex PCR; TCRdb stores just in-frame clones and leaves some out. Among thousands of clones listed, less than 80% were seen once. The specimen comprised unsorted PBMCs, sampled 0.1 years before starting antiretroviral therapy. Receptors were obtained from a man between 18 and 29 years old with HIV.

The rearrangement uses TRBV15 and TRBJ2-2; TRBD1 matches 8 bases. This CDR3 is 14 amino acids long. Germline V gene lookup returns CDR1 LNHNV and CDR2 YYDKDF (reference sequence). With V trimmed by 8 bases and J by 6 bases, 8 bases remained unmatched. The CDR3 is CATSGTGESGELFF. CDR3 in DNA: TGTGCCACCTCGGGGACAGGAGAATCCGGGGAGCTGTTTTTT.

This clone was seen only a few times. The CDR3 DNA reads as TGTGCCAGCAGCGCCAGACAGTTGAACACTGAAGCTTTCTTT. Protein product: CASSARQLNTEAFF. The chain couples TRBV9 to TRBJ1-1; a weak D match, TRBD1 (5 bases). The V end was cut by 3 bases, the J end by 0 bases, with 9 bases between. The CDR3 runs to 14 residues. Germline CDR1 and CDR2: SGDLS and YYNGEE.

This chain uses TRBV27 with TRBJ1-3; possible D gene TRBD1, 5 bases. V dropped 2 bases and J dropped 1 base, with 12 bases sitting between them. Looked up from germline, CDR1 is MNHEY and CDR2 is SMNVEV (reference sequence). The CDR3 extends over 16 amino acids. CDR3 sequence reads: CASSLGSGGSGNTIYF. CDR3 in DNA: TGTGCCAGCAGTTTAGGGTCGGGGGGTTCTGGAAACACCATATATTTT.

This chain links TRBV7-2 with TRBJ1-4; unclear D gene. Germline loops: CDR1 SGHTA, CDR2 FQGNSA. With 5 bases removed from V and 1 base from J, the gap between germline ends came to 11 bases. CDR3 length equals 15 residues. The CDR3 loop is CASSPQERTNEKLFF. CDR3 bases: TGTGCCAGCAGCCCTCAAGAGAGAACTAATGAAAAACTGTTTTTT. Full variable domain (remainder filled in from reference TRBV7-2 and TRBJ1-4): GAGVSQSPSNKVTEKGKDVELRCDPISGHTALYWYRQSLGQGLEFLIYFQGNSAPDKSGLPSDRFSAERTGGSVSTLTIQRTQQEDSAVYLCASSPQERTNEKLFFGSGTQLSVL.

The rearrangement joins TRBV6-1 to TRBJ1-4; TRBD1 agrees at 8 bases. CDR1 and CDR2 (germline): MNHNS, SASEGT. V lost 7 bases to trimming and J lost 8 bases; unmatched junction nucleotides: 6. The CDR3 runs to 13 residues. The CDR3 spells CASNQGAQEKLFF. In DNA, the CDR3 is TGTGCCAGCAACCAGGGGGCGCAGGAAAAACTGTTTTTT.

This chain uses TRBV10-3 with TRBJ2-1; 12 bases are a match to TRBD2. With V trimmed by 2 bases and J by 5 bases, 7 bases remained unmatched. CDR3 size: 17 residues. From germline, CDR1 is ENHRY and CDR2 SYGVKD. The CDR3 loop reads CAISEKGGLAGNNEQFF. In nucleotides, the CDR3 is TGTGCCATCAGTGAGAAGGGTGGACTAGCGGGGAACAATGAGCAGTTCTTC.

The chain recombines TRBV6-1 with TRBJ1-1, with D possibly TRBD1 on 5 matching bases. Trimming stripped 8 bases from V and 1 base from J, with 14 bases between. The CDR3 runs to 14 residues. Germline loops: CDR1 MNHNS, CDR2 SASEGT. The CDR3 is CASSPGPGNTEAFF. CDR3 sequence (DNA): TGTGCCAGCTCCCCGGGACCGGGGAACACTGAAGCTTTCTTT.

This clone turned up a few times. The J gene is TRBJ1-5, the V gene TRBV2; TRBD1 matches at 9 bases. V lost 9 bases and J lost 6; bases outside the gene matches: 6. This CDR3 region has 13 residues. The germline gives CDR1 SNHLY, CDR2 FYNNEI. CDR3 DNA: TGTGCCAGAGGACAGGGGTTGGGTCAGCCCCAGCATTTT. Translation gives CARGQGLGQPQHF.

This clone was found once. The rearrangement uses TRBV9 and TRBJ1-2, with D possibly matching TRBD1 (5 bases). V lost 0 bases, J lost 5 bases, and 17 bases lay in between. Germline V CDR1 and CDR2: SGDLS, YYNGEE. The CDR3 contains 16 residues. Here the CDR3 reads CASSVDLRQSLYGYTF. The CDR3 bases are TGTGCCAGCAGCGTAGATCTACGACAGAGTCTGTATGGCTACACCTTC.

A few counts support this clone. CDR3 loop: CASSAGNRNQPQHF. CDR3 sequence (DNA): TGTGCCAGCAGCGCGGGGAACCGCAATCAGCCCCAGCATTTT. The chain employs TRBV9 and TRBJ1-5; no clear D. The CDR3 is 14 residues long. V dropped 3 bases and J dropped 2 bases, with 9 bases sitting between them. Germline-derived CDR1 and CDR2 are SGDLS and YYNGEE.

The chain is built from TRBV10-3 and TRBJ1-4, with D unresolved. Germline assignment: CDR1 ENHRY and CDR2 SYGVKD. V was shortened by 0 bases and J by 3 bases, with 8 bases between the two germline ends. This CDR3 has 15 residues. The DNA for the CDR3 is TGTGCCATCAGTGAGTCCGGCCAACCTAATGAAAAACTGTTTTTT. Translated, it gives CAISESGQPNEKLFF.

V and J are TRBV15 and TRBJ1-4; D not resolved. The CDR3 covers 15 residues. Per the germline V gene, CDR1 is LNHNV and CDR2 is YYDKDF (reference sequence). The V end was cut by 4 bases, the J end by 8 bases, with 17 bases between. DNA for the CDR3: TGTGCCACCAGCACCTCCTCATCAGACAAAGAAAAACTGTTTTTT. The encoded protein is CATSTSSSDKEKLFF.

This clone was recorded only once. V and J are TRBV6-6 and TRBJ2-1, with 8 bases fitting TRBD2. This CDR3 is built from 14 residues. CDR1 and CDR2 (germline): MNHNY, SVGAGI (reference sequence). Trimming took 5 bases from V and 3 from J; bases not matched to a gene: 3. The CDR3 spells CASSPGGGYNEQFF. CDR3 nucleotides: TGTGCCAGCAGTCCGGGGGGGGGCTACAATGAGCAGTTCTTC.

This chain uses TRBV5-5 with TRBJ2-5; 9 bases are shared with TRBD2. This CDR3 has 16 residues. The V and J ends lost 6 bases and 4 bases, in that order; junction bases with no gene match: 13. Germline CDR1 is SGHKS and CDR2 is YYEKEE (reference sequence). In DNA, the CDR3 is TGTGCCAGCACCGGTGAGATAGCGGGGGCCCTAGAGACCCAGTACTTC. The encoded protein is CASTGEIAGALETQYF. The entire variable domain, with the rest obtained from reference TRBV5-5 and TRBJ2-5, is as follows: DAGVTQSPTHLIKTRGQQVTLRCSPISGHKSVSWYQQVLGQGPQFIFQYYEKEERGRGNFPDRFSARQFPNYSSELNVNALLLGDSALYLCASTGEIAGALETQYFGPGTRLLVL.

J is TRBJ1-1 and V is TRBV19; maybe TRBD1 (5 bases). This CDR3 contains 13 residues. Trimming cost V 3 bases and J 3 bases, with 8 bases left between them. The V gene's germline CDR1 is LNHDA and CDR2 SQIVND (reference sequence). The CDR3 region has the DNA TGTGCCAGTAGTATGGGGGGACACACTGAAGCTTTCTTT. Translating it yields CASSMGGHTEAFF. Variable domain in full (rest from reference TRBV19 and TRBJ1-1): DGGITQSPKYLFRKEGQNVTLSCEQNLNHDAMYWYRQDPGQGLRLIYYSQIVNDFQKGDIAEGYSVSREKKESFPLTVTSAQKNPTAFYLCASSMGGHTEAFFGQGTRLTVV.

A few counts support this clone. V is TRBV28 and J is TRBJ1-5, with D maybe TRBD1 (5 bases). This CDR3 comprises 13 residues. CDR1 and CDR2 from the germline V gene are MDHEN and SYDVKM. Between the trimmed V and J ends, which lost 7 bases and 1 base, there was a span of 8 bases. The CDR3, as DNA: TGTGCCAGCACTTGGGGGAGCAATCAGCCCCAGCATTTT. It encodes CASTWGSNQPQHF.